Presented here are 20 T cell receptor beta chains from one specimen sequenced in a study of T cells in Graves' hyperthyroidism and ophthalmopathy. The source material, RNA transcripts, was used to amplify TCR beta CDR3 regions. The study used the HTBI primer set for a first-round RT-PCR of the TCR CDR3. TCRdb itself ran the multiplex PCR reads through MiXCR, one entry per CDR3 protein. This sample yields more than 550,000 distinct CDR3 sequences, of which over 40% are seen a single time; about 7% belongs to the top ten. Sample: peripheral blood or thyroid tissue (not recorded which). The receptors come from an adult man with Graves' disease, either hyperthyroidism or ophthalmopathy (not recorded which).

This chain uses TRBV2 with TRBJ2-5; the match to TRBD2 covers 9 bases. Germline V lookup: CDR1 SNHLY, CDR2 FYNNEI. This CDR3 is 14 amino acids long. V was clipped by 8 bases and J by 3 bases; unmatched bases: 7. The CDR3 region has the DNA TGTGCCAGCGACGAGCGGGGGGTTGAAGAGACCCAGTACTTC. Translation: CASDERGVEETQYF.

As regards this clonotype: Sequence at one end of the junction differs from germline and may be a read error. The chain combines TRBV20-1 with TRBJ1-3; D might be TRBD1 (5 bases). This CDR3 contains 13 residues. Germline values: CDR1 DFQATT, CDR2 SNEGSKA (reference sequence). The CDR3 DNA sequence: TGCAGTGCTACCAAACAGGTTGGAAGCACCATATATTTT. Encoded protein: CSATKQVGSTIYF.

The chain uses TRBV2 and TRBJ1-2, with TRBD1 matching over 7 bases. The CDR3 consists of 16 residues. Germline lookup yields CDR1 SNHLY and CDR2 FYNNEI. Trimming at V came to 5 bases and at J to 4 bases, leaving 13 bases not matched to a gene. The CDR3 protein is CASSLSTRDRPYGYTF. The CDR3 DNA sequence: TGTGCCAGCAGTTTATCAACGAGGGACAGACCCTATGGCTACACCTTC.

This clonotype was detected ten times or more. The chain uses TRBV7-2 and TRBJ2-7; D is unresolved. The CDR3 contains 12 residues. V was shortened by 4 bases and J by 2 bases, with 6 bases between the two germline ends. CDR1 is SGHTA, CDR2 FQGNSA, per germline. Written as DNA, the CDR3 is TGTGCCAGCAGCTATGGGACCTACGAGCAGTACTTC. It translates to CASSYGTYEQYF.

This clonotype appeared many times. The V gene is TRBV2, the J gene TRBJ1-1; perhaps TRBD1 as D (5 bases). Trimming removed 4 bases from V and 4 bases from J, with 10 bases in between. This CDR3 is 13 amino acids long. Germline assignment: CDR1 SNHLY and CDR2 FYNNEI. The CDR3 here is CASSAPGITEAFF. The CDR3 DNA reads as TGTGCCAGCAGTGCCCCAGGGATCACTGAAGCTTTCTTT. The complete variable domain, with remaining parts taken from reference TRBV2 and TRBJ1-1, reads EPEVTQTPSHQVTQMGQEVILRCVPISNHLYFYWYRQILGQKVEFLVSFYNNEISEKSEIFDDQFSVERPDGSNFTLKIRSTKLEDSAMYFCASSAPGITEAFFGQGTRLTVV.

For the CDR3, the DNA is TGTGCCAGCAGGGATCTTGAGCAGTTCTTC. Translating gives CASRDLEQFF. This chain uses TRBV9 with TRBJ2-1; D gene uncertain. Trimming removed 5 bases at V and 9 bases at J, with 6 bases between. Germline V gene lookup returns CDR1 SGDLS and CDR2 YYNGEE. The CDR3 extends over 10 amino acids.

This clonotype has ten or more counts. This chain links TRBV2 with TRBJ2-5; 11 positions match TRBD1. Germline V gene lookup returns CDR1 SNHLY and CDR2 FYNNEI. V trimming: 6 bases; J trimming: 5 bases; junction bases outside the gene matches: 8. The CDR3 is 15 residues long. The CDR3 protein is CASSRRTGGYETQYF. CDR3 nucleotides: TGTGCCAGCAGCCGAAGGACAGGGGGCTATGAGACCCAGTACTTC.

The chain combines TRBV11-2 with TRBJ1-1; tentative D call: TRBD1 (5 bases). V was pared by 6 bases and J by 6 bases, with 14 bases between. The germline V gene encodes CDR1 SGHAT and CDR2 FQNNGV. The CDR3 runs 13 residues. CDR3 bases: TGTGCCAGCAGTAAAAATCTGGGGCCTGAAGCTTTCTTT. This codes for CASSKNLGPEAFF.

The chain employs TRBV29-1 and TRBJ1-1; D gene uncertain. Looked up from germline, CDR1 is SQVTM and CDR2 is ANQGSEA. V was shortened by 7 bases and J by 3 bases, with 9 bases between the two germline ends. The CDR3 covers 11 residues. This CDR3 is CSGDTYTEAFF. The CDR3 bases are TGCAGCGGAGACACTTACACTGAAGCTTTCTTT.

The V call is TRBV7-9, the J call TRBJ1-1; D unclear. V gave up 4 bases and J gave up 1 base, with 16 bases separating them. Per germline, CDR1 SEHNR and CDR2 FQNEAQ (reference sequence). The CDR3 length is 16 residues. CDR3 in amino acids: CASSYSGSRWNTEAFF. The CDR3 bases are TGTGCCAGCAGCTATAGCGGAAGTAGGTGGAACACTGAAGCTTTCTTT.

This clonotype occurred many times. This rearrangement joins TRBV2 to TRBJ1-1, with a weak D call TRBD1 (5 bases). Germline V CDR1 and CDR2: SNHLY, FYNNEI. The V end was cut by 10 bases, the J end by 4 bases, with 13 bases between. This CDR3 has 12 amino acids. The CDR3 region is CATLGTSTEAFF. The CDR3 DNA sequence: TGTGCCACACTAGGGACGTCCACTGAAGCTTTCTTT. The entire variable domain, with the rest obtained from reference TRBV2 and TRBJ1-1, is as follows: EPEVTQTPSHQVTQMGQEVILRCVPISNHLYFYWYRQILGQKVEFLVSFYNNEISEKSEIFDDQFSVERPDGSNFTLKIRSTKLEDSAMYFCATLGTSTEAFFGQGTRLTVV.

The table lists this clonotype with many counts. The chain couples TRBV9 to TRBJ1-3; 7 nucleotides match TRBD1. The CDR3 has 14 amino acids. With 4 bases clipped from V and 2 bases from J, the junction kept 3 bases outside the gene matches. Germline assignment: CDR1 SGDLS and CDR2 YYNGEE. CDR3 region: CASSSGTAGNTIYF. The CDR3 nucleotides read TGTGCCAGCAGCAGCGGGACAGCTGGAAACACCATATATTTT. The full variable domain, rest sourced from reference TRBV9 and TRBJ1-3, is DSGVTQTPKHLITATGQRVTLRCSPRSGDLSVYWYQQSLDQGLQFLIQYYNGEERAKGNILERFSAQQFPDLHSELNLSSLELGDSALYFCASSSGTAGNTIYFGEGSWLTVV.

Only a few counts were recorded for this clonotype. The gene calls are TRBV7-9 and TRBJ2-7; a possible D gene is TRBD1 (6 bases). There are 14 residues in the CDR3. CDR1 and CDR2 (germline): SEHNR, FQNEAQ (reference sequence). V was clipped by 6 bases and J by 5 bases, with 17 bases between them. This CDR3 is CASRFGTSENEQYF. DNA for the CDR3: TGTGCCAGCAGATTCGGGACAAGTGAAAACGAGCAGTACTTC.

V is TRBV6-1 and J is TRBJ2-7, with 8 bases identical to TRBD1. The CDR3 runs to 15 residues. The J segment lost 4 bases and the V segment lost 6 bases, leaving 11 bases of the junction unmatched. From germline, CDR1 is MNHNS and CDR2 SASEGT. The CDR3 spells CASSHADRGGYEQYF. The CDR3 DNA is TGTGCCAGCAGCCACGCCGACAGGGGTGGTTACGAGCAGTACTTC.

The V gene is TRBV4-1, the J gene TRBJ1-1; D gene ambiguous. The CDR3 is 16 amino acids. The V gene's germline CDR1 is MGHRA and CDR2 YSYEKL. V lost 0 bases and J lost 2, with 13 bases in between. The CDR3 sequence: CASSQEGTNLNTEAFF. DNA for the CDR3: TGCGCCAGCAGCCAAGAAGGCACGAACCTTAACACTGAAGCTTTCTTT.

This clonotype was counted between two and nine times. The chain employs TRBV6-1 and TRBJ2-7, with 9 bases aligning to TRBD1. The CDR3 is 14 residues long. V dropped 7 bases and J dropped 5; count of bases not matched to a gene: 9. CDR1 is MNHNS, CDR2 SASEGT, per germline. This CDR3 reads CASKNRGRVDEQYF. The CDR3 DNA is TGTGCCAGCAAGAACAGGGGGCGCGTGGACGAGCAGTACTTC.

As concerns this clonotype: This may be a read error, as it is one base from a much larger clone. The chain has TRBV24-1 and TRBJ2-7, with 11 bases aligning to TRBD1. After removal of 3 bases from V and 2 bases from J, the junction contained 2 bases not matched to a gene. This CDR3 is built from 15 residues. CDR1 and CDR2 (germline): KGHDR, SFDVKD. The CDR3 DNA follows: TGTGCCACCAGTGATGCGGGACAGGGGGCCTACGAGCAGTACTTC. Translation: CATSDAGQGAYEQYF.

This clonotype was observed at least ten times. V is TRBV2 and J is TRBJ1-2, with D uncertain. This CDR3 spans 13 amino acids. The germline CDR1 and CDR2 sequences are SNHLY and FYNNEI. The V end lost 7 bases, the J end lost 3 bases, and 12 bases lay between the germline ends. The CDR3 nucleotides read TGTGCCAGCAAGGCAGGAGTCGACTATGGCTACACCTTC. Amino acid sequence: CASKAGVDYGYTF.

The CDR3 loop is CATSSEGQGSPPLHF. CDR3 sequence (DNA): TGTGCCACCAGCAGTGAGGGGCAGGGGAGCCCACCCCTCCACTTT. The chain joins TRBV15 to TRBJ1-6; D possibly corresponds to TRBD1 (6 bases). CDR1 is LNHNV and CDR2 is YYDKDF in the germline V gene (reference sequence). CDR3 size: 15 residues. V lost 3 bases to trimming and J lost 11 bases, with 17 bases between them.

This chain connects TRBV2 to TRBJ1-3; TRBD1 is a possible D gene (6 bases). Germline-derived CDR1 and CDR2 are SNHLY and FYNNEI. The CDR3 spans 16 residues. Trimming stripped 6 bases from V and 0 bases from J, with 15 bases between. For the CDR3, the DNA is TGTGCCAGCAGCGGGGGGGGCGGGAGCTCTGGAAACACCATATATTTT. Its translation is CASSGGGGSSGNTIYF.